Below are 31 T cell receptor beta chains sequenced from a single sample in a study of T cells in Graves' hyperthyroidism and ophthalmopathy. Amplification of TCR beta CDR3 regions was performed using RNA transcripts as template. The HTBI primer set served for first-round RT-PCR of the TCR CDR3. A single record per CDR3 protein comes from TCRdb applying MiXCR to the multiplex PCR reads. The repertoire includes 350,000 to 450,000 distinct CDR3 sequences, roughly a sixth of them detected once, and roughly 35% sits in the top ten. The sequenced material came from blood. The receptors shown here come from a woman aged 30 to 39 with Graves' hyperthyroidism that later progressed to Graves' ophthalmopathy.

This clonotype turned up a few times. The chain couples TRBV29-1 to TRBJ1-2; no definite D call. The ends were cut back, 6 bases at V and 7 bases at J, with 18 bases in the middle. CDR1 and CDR2 (germline): SQVTM, ANQGSEA. This CDR3 contains 13 residues. The CDR3, as DNA: TGCAGCGTCGTTTCCAATTCATTTTCTGGCTACACCTTC. Translating gives CSVVSNSFSGYTF.

This clonotype was recorded at least ten times. The V gene is TRBV7-2, the J gene TRBJ1-1; D gene uncertain. Germline CDR1 and CDR2: SGHTA and FQGNSA. The CDR3 runs to 14 residues. The V gene lost 2 bases and the J gene lost 3 bases, with 10 bases spanning the gap. The CDR3 DNA is TGTGCCAGCAGCTTATTCGGGAAGGACACTGAAGCTTTCTTT. Its translation is CASSLFGKDTEAFF.

This clonotype came up a few times. The chain combines TRBV28 with TRBJ2-6; D is uncertain. Per germline, CDR1 MDHEN and CDR2 SYDVKM. Between the trimmed V and J ends, which lost 6 bases and 0 bases, there was a span of 9 bases. CDR3 size: 15 residues. This CDR3 is CASSVQSSGANVLTF. Written as DNA, the CDR3 is TGTGCCAGCAGCGTCCAGAGCTCTGGGGCCAACGTCCTGACTTTC.

The sample holds many counts of this clonotype. V and J are TRBV2 and TRBJ1-5; D is uncertain. V was cut by 3 bases and J by 9 bases, with 18 bases left in between. Germline CDR1 is SNHLY and CDR2 is FYNNEI. There are 15 residues in the CDR3. DNA of the CDR3: TGTGCCAGCAGTGATAGCGTGGAAGCCGGTGGGCCCCAGCATTTT. This translates into CASSDSVEAGGPQHF. The full variable domain, in which reference TRBV2 and TRBJ1-5 provide the parts outside the CDR3, is EPEVTQTPSHQVTQMGQEVILRCVPISNHLYFYWYRQILGQKVEFLVSFYNNEISEKSEIFDDQFSVERPDGSNFTLKIRSTKLEDSAMYFCASSDSVEAGGPQHFGDGTRLSIL.

This clonotype was picked up many times. The CDR3 sequence is CAWNSGSPLHF. The CDR3 bases are TGTGCCTGGAACTCGGGTTCACCCCTCCACTTT. The chain joins TRBV30 to TRBJ1-6; D call uncertain. V shed 4 bases and J shed 9 bases, with 7 bases lying between them. Germline CDR1 and CDR2: GTSNPN and SVGIG (reference sequence). CDR3 length: 11 residues.

The CDR3 bases are TGTGCCACCAGTGATTTCTACCAAAAGCAGTTCTTC. Amino acid sequence: CATSDFYQKQFF. This chain uses TRBV24-1 with TRBJ2-1; D unclear. CDR1 is KGHDR, CDR2 SFDVKD, per germline. The ends were cut back, 1 base at V and 11 bases at J, with 8 bases in the middle. This CDR3 comprises 12 residues.

This clonotype was observed at least ten times. The gene calls are TRBV20-1 and TRBJ1-5, with D uncertain. Germline CDR1 is DFQATT and CDR2 is SNEGSKA (reference sequence). The CDR3 is made up of 15 amino acids. V dropped 0 bases and J dropped 2 bases, with 11 bases sitting between them. The CDR3 spells CSAREFRRGNQPQHF. In nucleotides, the CDR3 is TGCAGTGCTAGAGAATTTCGAAGAGGCAATCAGCCCCAGCATTTT.

This clonotype was seen at least ten times. V gene TRBV10-3 combines with J gene TRBJ2-7, with TRBD1 matching over 8 bases. The length of the CDR3 is 12 residues. The germline V gene has CDR1 ENHRY and CDR2 SYGVKD. V lost 9 bases to trimming and J lost 1 base; unmatched junction nucleotides: 2. This CDR3 is CAIRDRSYEQYF. The CDR3 bases are TGTGCCATTAGGGACAGGTCCTACGAGCAGTACTTC.

The table lists this clonotype with a few counts. The V call is TRBV6-4, the J call TRBJ2-5; D may be TRBD2 (6 bases). CDR1 and CDR2 from the germline V gene are MRHNA and SNTAGT. The CDR3 extends over 17 amino acids. The V and J ends lost 8 bases and 1 base respectively, with 23 bases between them. The CDR3 is CASDRGLREPCQETQYF. CDR3 sequence (DNA): TGTGCCAGCGACCGAGGGCTGCGGGAACCCTGCCAAGAGACCCAGTACTTC.

In this sample, this clonotype turned up many times. The rearrangement joins TRBV12-3 or TRBV12-4 to TRBJ1-4; no clear D gene. The CDR3 length is 14 residues. V lost 2 bases and J 5 bases, leaving 9 bases between the germline ends. This CDR3 reads CASSLMAGNEKLFF. The DNA for the CDR3 is TGTGCCAGCAGTTTAATGGCCGGGAATGAAAAACTGTTTTTT.

The chain combines TRBV6-4 with TRBJ1-1, with TRBD1 identical over 9 bases. Germline V gene data show CDR1 as MRHNA and CDR2 as SNTAGT. V was pared by 4 bases and J by 6 bases, with 3 bases of the junction left unmatched. This CDR3 is built from 13 residues. The DNA for the CDR3 is TGTGCCAGCAGTGGACAGGGGGGAGCTGAAGCTTTCTTT. Translating gives CASSGQGGAEAFF.

The chain employs TRBV20-1 and TRBJ2-7, with 13 bases matching TRBD2. This CDR3 has 16 residues. Germline-derived CDR1 and CDR2 are DFQATT and SNEGSKA (reference sequence). J gave up 2 bases and V 5 bases, and 9 bases lay outside the gene matches. CDR3 sequence reads: CSAPRTSGGLTYEQYF. The CDR3 nucleotides read TGCAGTGCTCCAAGGACTAGCGGGGGACTAACCTACGAGCAGTACTTC.

In this sample, this clonotype turned up many times. V usage is TRBV3-1 and J usage is TRBJ2-7; 8 bases are shared with TRBD1. The CDR3 is 17 amino acids. V lost 0 bases, J lost 1 base, and 8 bases stayed unmatched. Per the germline V gene, CDR1 is LGHDT and CDR2 is YNNKEL (reference sequence). The CDR3 sequence: CASSQEWRGQASYEQYF. CDR3 nucleotides: TGTGCCAGCAGCCAAGAATGGAGGGGACAGGCATCCTACGAGCAGTACTTC.

This clonotype was observed a few times. The chain is built from TRBV27 and TRBJ2-2; 8 nucleotides match TRBD2. CDR1 is MNHEY, CDR2 SMNVEV, per germline (reference sequence). Trimming removed 5 bases from V and 4 bases from J; junction bases left unmatched: 12. The CDR3 contains 17 residues. The CDR3 coding sequence is TGTGCCAGCAGTCCCACAGTAATAGCGGGATCCACCGGGGAGCTGTTTTTT. Protein: CASSPTVIAGSTGELFF.

Written as DNA, the CDR3 is TGCAGTGCTAGAGATGCCTCGTCCTACGAGCAGTTCTTC. Its protein product is CSARDASSYEQFF. V gene TRBV20-1 combines with J gene TRBJ2-7, with D unresolved. The J call may be wrong; the DNA end is better matched by TRBJ2-1. This CDR3 region has 13 residues. Germline V gene sequence: CDR1 DFQATT, CDR2 SNEGSKA (reference sequence).

Many counts were recorded for this clonotype. V is TRBV11-2 and J is TRBJ2-7, with unresolved D. The CDR3 extends over 14 amino acids. Germline V gene sequence: CDR1 SGHAT, CDR2 FQNNGV. The V and J ends lost 4 bases and 3 bases respectively, with 13 bases between them. The CDR3 DNA is TGTGCCAGCAGCTCATTTGGAAAAGGCTACGAGCAGTACTTC. It encodes CASSSFGKGYEQYF.

The sample holds a few counts of this clonotype. The rearrangement uses TRBV3-1 and TRBJ2-2; 10 bases are shared with TRBD2. The CDR3 runs 15 residues. Germline assignment: CDR1 LGHDT and CDR2 YNNKEL (reference sequence). Trimming at V came to 2 bases and at J to 4 bases, leaving 1 base not matched to a gene. The DNA for the CDR3 is TGTGCCAGCAGCCAACCTAGCGGGGGCACCGGGGAGCTGTTTTTT. Translated: CASSQPSGGTGELFF.

This clonotype was detected ten times or more. The chain combines TRBV28 with TRBJ1-4; a possible D gene is TRBD1 (6 bases). The CDR3 extends over 14 amino acids. V lost 2 bases to trimming and J lost 7 bases, with 11 bases between them. The germline gives CDR1 MDHEN, CDR2 SYDVKM. CDR3 nucleotide sequence: TGTGCCAGCAGTTTACTACAGGGCGGTGAAAAACTGTTTTTT. Its protein product is CASSLLQGGEKLFF.

This clonotype appeared a few times. The rearrangement uses TRBV30 and TRBJ1-5; D is undetermined. V shed 2 bases and J shed 3 bases, with 11 bases lying between them. The CDR3 spans 14 residues. Germline values: CDR1 GTSNPN, CDR2 SVGIG (reference sequence). The CDR3 here is CAWSSWQFNQPQHF. The DNA of the CDR3 is TGTGCCTGGAGTTCGTGGCAGTTCAATCAGCCCCAGCATTTT.

This clonotype was seen many times. The chain recombines TRBV2 with TRBJ2-7; D gene uncertain. Deletions cut 6 bases from V and 2 bases from J, with 8 bases between. Germline V gene data show CDR1 as SNHLY and CDR2 as FYNNEI. CDR3 length equals 12 residues. Here the CDR3 DNA reads TGTGCCAGCAGCCAGGATCCCTACGAGCAGTACTTC. Amino acids: CASSQDPYEQYF. The whole variable domain, remainder taken from reference TRBV2 and TRBJ2-7, is EPEVTQTPSHQVTQMGQEVILRCVPISNHLYFYWYRQILGQKVEFLVSFYNNEISEKSEIFDDQFSVERPDGSNFTLKIRSTKLEDSAMYFCASSQDPYEQYFGPGTRLTVT.

There are a few counts of this clonotype. This rearrangement joins TRBV10-2 to TRBJ2-1; TRBD2 agrees at 10 bases. V shed 6 bases and J 6 bases; nucleotides not matched to a gene: 5. This CDR3 comprises 14 residues. Germline V gives CDR1 WSHSY, CDR2 SAAADI. The CDR3 sequence is CASRLAGVGNEQFF. The CDR3 bases are TGCGCCAGCAGGCTAGCGGGAGTAGGCAATGAGCAGTTCTTC.

This clonotype came up many times. The chain has TRBV20-1 and TRBJ2-7, with a tentative D call TRBD1 (6 bases). CDR3 length: 14 residues. CDR1 is DFQATT, CDR2 SNEGSKA, per germline (reference sequence). Trimming shortened V by 3 bases and J by 8 bases, and 20 bases separated the two germline ends. DNA of the CDR3: TGCAGTGCTAGTCCCGCGGCACAGGGAACGAAGCAGTACTTC. Translated, it gives CSASPAAQGTKQYF.

This clonotype was picked up many times. The CDR3 reads CASSFGYMNSPLHF. CDR3 bases: TGCGCCAGCAGCTTCGGATACATGAACTCACCCCTCCACTTT. The chain joins TRBV5-1 to TRBJ1-6; no reliable D call. V lost 2 bases to trimming and J lost 10 bases, with 13 bases between them. Germline V gene sequence: CDR1 SGHRS, CDR2 YFSETQ. This CDR3 region has 14 residues.

This clonotype came up many times. The chain is built from TRBV20-1 and TRBJ2-7, with 11 bases fitting TRBD2. After removal of 2 bases from V and 2 bases from J, the junction contained 17 bases not matched to a gene. This CDR3 contains 19 residues. Per the germline V gene, CDR1 is DFQATT and CDR2 is SNEGSKA (reference sequence). The CDR3 DNA reads as TGCAGTGCTAGAAGTTTTTTTAGGGACACTAGCGGGGGAACCTACGAGCAGTACTTC. It is translated as CSARSFFRDTSGGTYEQYF.

Only a few counts were recorded for this clonotype. The chain employs TRBV7-9 and TRBJ1-1, with 8 bases identical to TRBD1. The CDR3 loop spans 13 amino acids. Trimming at V came to 5 bases and at J to 7 bases, leaving 6 bases not matched to a gene. The V gene's germline CDR1 is SEHNR and CDR2 FQNEAQ (reference sequence). The CDR3 loop reads CASSHGQGDEAFF. The CDR3 nucleotides read TGTGCCAGCAGCCATGGACAGGGTGATGAAGCTTTCTTT.

This sequence joins TRBV27 and TRBJ1-2; 7 nucleotides line up with TRBD1. Germline assignment: CDR1 MNHEY and CDR2 SMNVEV (reference sequence). V lost 8 bases to trimming and J lost 8 bases; unmatched junction nucleotides: 20. This CDR3 comprises 16 residues. The CDR3 nucleotides are TGTGCCAGCGGACTCTGGGGACAGACAGAGATCTTGGGCTACACCTTC. Amino acid sequence: CASGLWGQTEILGYTF.

As regards this clonotype: A single base separates this from a much larger clone, so it may be a read error. The chain joins TRBV29-1 to TRBJ2-2; 13 bases line up with TRBD2. From germline, CDR1 is SQVTM and CDR2 ANQGSEA. The CDR3 totals 17 residues. CDR3 amino acids: CSVGTSGSYANTVELFF. CDR3 nucleotide sequence: TGCAGCGTTGGGACTAGCGGGAGCTACGCGAACACCGTGGAGCTGTTTTTT.

The CDR3 region has the DNA TGTGCCAGCAGCCAACCCGGGGGGAACACTGAAGCTTTCTTT. It is translated as CASSQPGGNTEAFF. The J gene is TRBJ1-1, the V gene TRBV4-2; TRBD1 might be the D (5 bases). The CDR3 has 14 residues. Germline CDR1 LGHNA, CDR2 YNFKEQ. Trimming pared 2 bases from V and 1 base from J, leaving 8 bases between.

This clonotype occurred many times. The genes are TRBV7-6 and TRBJ1-1, with D possibly TRBD1 on 5 matching bases. Germline V lookup: CDR1 SGHVS, CDR2 FNYEAQ. The V gene lost 3 bases and the J gene lost 1 base, with 9 bases spanning the gap. This CDR3 is 14 amino acids long. The CDR3 is CASSLAQGNTEAFF. CDR3 nucleotide sequence: TGTGCCAGCAGCTTGGCGCAGGGGAACACTGAAGCTTTCTTT.

The genes are TRBV28 and TRBJ1-2, with D possibly matching TRBD1 (5 bases). V was pared by 6 bases and J by 8 bases, with 22 bases between. There are 15 residues in the CDR3. The germline V gene has CDR1 MDHEN and CDR2 SYDVKM. Written as DNA, the CDR3 is TGTGCCAGCAGGAGTAGGGGAGGCACATTGGTCGGCTACACCTTC. This translates into CASRSRGGTLVGYTF.

This clonotype was seen many times. The chain uses TRBV11-2 and TRBJ2-1; D not resolved. V was shortened by 0 bases and J by 5 bases, with 17 bases between the two germline ends. The CDR3 covers 17 residues. Germline values: CDR1 SGHAT, CDR2 FQNNGV. In nucleotides, the CDR3 is TGTGCCAGCAGCTTAGAACTACGGTCAGGTAAACACAATGAGCAGTTCTTC. This gives the protein CASSLELRSGKHNEQFF.